Shown below are 9 T cell receptor beta chains from a single sample sequenced in a study of cytomegalovirus exposure and HLA in healthy donors. The PCR had 60 Vbeta and 13 Jbeta primers. TCRdb's table, derived via immunoSEQ multiplex PCR, lists solely in-frame clones and lacks some. The table lists about 64,000 clones, roughly 80% of them singletons. The specimen sequenced was PBMCs. Receptor source: a male donor in good health and CMV-seropositive.

The rearrangement links TRBV29-1 to TRBJ1-4; D perhaps matches TRBD1 (5 bases). Trimming stripped 4 bases from V and 7 bases from J, with 13 bases between. Germline V gene sequence: CDR1 SQVTM, CDR2 ANQGSEA. CDR3 length: 13 amino acids. Here the CDR3 DNA reads TGCAGCGTTGCGCAGGGCGGGATTGAAAAACTGTTTTTT. This gives the protein CSVAQGGIEKLFF.

This rearrangement joins TRBV19 to TRBJ2-3; no firm D call. This CDR3 region has 16 residues. Germline V lookup: CDR1 LNHDA, CDR2 SQIVND (reference sequence). V was shortened by 4 bases and J by 0 bases, with 14 bases between the two germline ends. The CDR3 DNA reads as TGTGCCAGTAGTAGGCTTCTCCCATCTAGCACAGATACGCAGTATTTT. Protein sequence: CASSRLLPSSTDTQYF.

The J gene is TRBJ1-2, the V gene TRBV4-1, with 9 bases matching TRBD1. The CDR3 extends over 15 amino acids. Trimming at V came to 0 bases and at J to 6 bases, leaving 5 bases not matched to a gene. CDR1 and CDR2 (germline): MGHRA, YSYEKL. The CDR3 reads CASSQDSGQGHGYTF. The CDR3, as DNA: TGCGCCAGCAGCCAAGATTCGGGACAGGGCCATGGCTACACCTTC.

The chain joins TRBV15 to TRBJ1-6, with D possibly matching TRBD1 (6 bases). Between the trimmed V and J ends, which lost 5 bases and 7 bases, there was a span of 18 bases. Looked up from germline, CDR1 is LNHNV and CDR2 is YYDKDF (reference sequence). The CDR3 length is 16 residues. Here the CDR3 reads CATSLMPRTENSPLHF. DNA for the CDR3: TGTGCCACCAGCCTAATGCCGCGGACAGAGAATTCACCCCTCCACTTT.

This clone was counted between two and nine times. V usage is TRBV6-1 and J usage is TRBJ2-7; D is possibly TRBD2 (5 bases). The CDR3 has 14 residues. Germline V CDR1 and CDR2: MNHNS, SASEGT. The V end was cut by 4 bases, the J end by 4 bases, with 14 bases between. For the CDR3, the DNA is TGTGCCAGCAGTGGTTATCCGGGATCATACGAGCAGTACTTC. It encodes CASSGYPGSYEQYF.

This clone was detected only a few times. This sequence joins TRBV7-2 and TRBJ1-1, with 8 bases matching TRBD1. The germline CDR1 and CDR2 sequences are SGHTA and FQGNSA. There are 16 residues in the CDR3. Unmatched junction bases numbered 13, after V lost 5 bases and J lost 5 bases. The CDR3 loop is CASSPGQGGGRTEAFF. CDR3 DNA: TGTGCCAGCAGCCCAGGACAGGGAGGGGGAAGGACTGAAGCTTTCTTT.

This clone was seen a handful of times. The chain recombines TRBV7-2 with TRBJ2-7, with D hard to call. The CDR3 covers 14 residues. The germline V and J ends were trimmed by 1 base and 2 bases, with 9 bases remaining between them. Looked up from germline, CDR1 is SGHTA and CDR2 is FQGNSA. CDR3 residues: CASSLGLSTYEQYF. The CDR3 region has the DNA TGTGCCAGCAGCTTAGGACTCTCCACCTACGAGCAGTACTTC.

The rearrangement uses TRBV4-2 and TRBJ1-6, with D possibly TRBD1 on 6 matching bases. The germline gives CDR1 LGHNA, CDR2 YNFKEQ. The V gene lost 1 base and the J gene lost 9 bases, with 16 bases spanning the gap. CDR3 length: 16 residues. The chain's CDR3 is CASSQVRGRDGSPLHF. CDR3 nucleotides: TGTGCCAGCAGCCAAGTCAGGGGAAGGGATGGTTCACCCCTCCACTTT.

This sequence joins TRBV6-5 and TRBJ1-2; 7 bases fit TRBD1. The CDR3 extends over 15 amino acids. CDR1 and CDR2 (germline): MNHEY, SVGAGI. Losses at the gene ends were 5 bases for V and 2 bases for J; bases not matched to a gene: 8. As DNA, the CDR3 is TGTGCCAGCAGTCCCTATGGACAGGCGAACTATGGCTACACCTTC. It specifies CASSPYGQANYGYTF.